One sample yielded the 12 T cell receptor beta chains listed below, sequenced in a study of blood T cell repertoires in COVID-19. Some clones are missing from TCRdb's copy, which holds only in-frame ones; the method was immunoSEQ multiplex PCR. The table lists 30,000 to 40,000 clones, roughly 80% of them singletons. The sequenced material came from peripheral blood. Receptor source: a woman aged 70-85 years with acute or convalescent COVID-19.

This clone appeared once. This chain joins TRBV5-6 and TRBJ1-5; no reliable D call. There are 16 residues in the CDR3. Germline V gene sequence: CDR1 SGHDT, CDR2 YYEEEE. Trimming took 5 bases from V and 3 from J, leaving 18 bases between them. The CDR3 sequence: CASSTAGELNNQPQHF. The CDR3 bases are TGTGCCAGCAGTACTGCGGGTGAGTTGAACAATCAGCCCCAGCATTTT. The full variable domain, with the rest looked up from reference TRBV5-6 and TRBJ1-5, is DAGVTQSPTHLIKTRGQQVTLRCSPKSGHDTVSWYQQALGQGPQFIFQYYEEEERQRGNFPDRFSGHQFPNYSSELNVNALLLGDSALYLCASSTAGELNNQPQHFGDGTRLSIL.

J is TRBJ2-7 and V is TRBV4-1; D ambiguous. The V gene's germline CDR1 is MGHRA and CDR2 YSYEKL. The CDR3 has 14 residues. V was clipped by 1 base and J by 3 bases, with 10 bases between them. The CDR3 spells CASSQGGLDYEQYF. The CDR3 DNA reads as TGCGCCAGCAGCCAAGGTGGGCTCGACTACGAGCAGTACTTC.

The chain carries TRBV24-1 and TRBJ2-2; 7 nucleotides match TRBD1. The CDR3 sequence is 18 residues long. The germline V gene has CDR1 KGHDR and CDR2 SFDVKD. V gave up 1 base and J gave up 4 bases; unmatched junction bases: 11. As DNA, the CDR3 is TGTGCCACCAGTGATTTATGGAGACAGGGCGAGGGCACCGGGGAGCTGTTTTTT. This gives the protein CATSDLWRQGEGTGELFF.

The chain joins TRBV7-2 to TRBJ2-7; TRBD1 is a possible D gene (5 bases). Germline CDR1 and CDR2: SGHTA and FQGNSA. CDR3 length: 12 amino acids. V was clipped by 5 bases and J by 9 bases, with 14 bases between them. The CDR3 coding sequence is TGTGCCAGCAGCGAACCTTTTAGGGGGCAGTACTTC. Its protein is CASSEPFRGQYF.

The J gene is TRBJ2-1, the V gene TRBV5-8, with 11 bases that match TRBD2. V dropped 4 bases and J dropped 4; count of bases not matched to a gene: 4. CDR1 and CDR2 (germline): SGHTS, YDEGEE. The CDR3 extends over 15 amino acids. This CDR3 reads CASSATSGIYNEQFF. In DNA, the CDR3 is TGTGCCAGCAGCGCGACTAGCGGGATTTACAATGAGCAGTTCTTC.

The CDR3 sequence: CASSPRDWVYNEQFF. The CDR3 coding sequence is TGTGCCAGCAGCCCCCGGGACTGGGTCTACAATGAGCAGTTCTTC. The V call is TRBV9, the J call TRBJ2-1; the D gene is possibly TRBD2 (6 bases). The germline V gene has CDR1 SGDLS and CDR2 YYNGEE. There are 15 residues in the CDR3. V was trimmed by 4 bases and J by 3 bases, leaving 14 bases between them.

This chain uses TRBV13 with TRBJ1-1; 7 bases are shared with TRBD1. Per the germline V gene, CDR1 is PRHDT and CDR2 is FYEKMQ (reference sequence). The V and J ends lost 2 bases and 1 base, in that order; junction bases with no gene match: 7. CDR3 length equals 16 residues. The CDR3 protein is CASSLMAGGRNTEAFF. The CDR3 DNA reads as TGTGCCAGCAGCTTAATGGCAGGGGGTCGGAACACTGAAGCTTTCTTT.

The chain uses TRBV29-1 and TRBJ2-7, with 8 positions matching TRBD1. The CDR3 is made up of 14 amino acids. Losses at the gene ends were 4 bases for V and 6 bases for J; bases not matched to a gene: 11. Germline CDR1 and CDR2: SQVTM and ANQGSEA. This CDR3 is CSVGEAYRGSEQYF. CDR3 DNA: TGCAGCGTTGGAGAGGCATACAGGGGGAGCGAGCAGTACTTC.

DNA for the CDR3: TGTGCCAGCCGGGGGGCTAGCGGGGAGTTAGCCTACAATGAGCAGTTCTTC. This translates into CASRGASGELAYNEQFF. The chain has TRBV11-2 and TRBJ2-1; 9 positions match TRBD2. The CDR3 covers 17 residues. Germline V gives CDR1 SGHAT, CDR2 FQNNGV. V lost 8 bases and J lost 2; bases outside the gene matches: 13.

V usage is TRBV7-9 and J usage is TRBJ2-5; TRBD2 matches at 10 bases. V lost 2 bases to trimming and J lost 7 bases; unmatched junction nucleotides: 7. The germline V gene has CDR1 SEHNR and CDR2 FQNEAQ (reference sequence). The CDR3 sequence is 15 residues long. The CDR3 reads CASSLYSGGAGTQYF. The CDR3 DNA reads TGTGCCAGCAGCTTATACAGCGGGGGGGCAGGGACCCAGTACTTC. The whole variable domain, remainder taken from reference TRBV7-9 and TRBJ2-5, is DTGVSQNPRHKITKRGQNVTFRCDPISEHNRLYWYRQTLGQGPEFLTYFQNEAQLEKSRLLSDRFSAERPKGSFSTLEIQRTEQGDSAMYLCASSLYSGGAGTQYFGPGTRLLVL.

The chain uses TRBV7-9 and TRBJ1-6; 8 bases agree with TRBD1. After removal of 4 bases from V and 10 bases from J, the junction contained 9 bases not matched to a gene. CDR1 and CDR2 (germline): SEHNR, FQNEAQ (reference sequence). The CDR3 extends over 15 amino acids. DNA for the CDR3: TGTGCCAGCAGCTGGACAGGGACCTCTTCCTCACCCCTCCACTTT. Translation gives CASSWTGTSSSPLHF.

This chain links TRBV11-2 with TRBJ1-1; no clear D. The CDR3 loop spans 13 amino acids. The V and J ends lost 5 bases and 2 bases respectively, with 9 bases between them. The germline CDR1 and CDR2 sequences are SGHAT and FQNNGV. This chain's CDR3 is CASSRNLNTEAFF. The CDR3 DNA follows: TGTGCCAGCAGCCGAAACCTAAACACTGAAGCTTTCTTT.